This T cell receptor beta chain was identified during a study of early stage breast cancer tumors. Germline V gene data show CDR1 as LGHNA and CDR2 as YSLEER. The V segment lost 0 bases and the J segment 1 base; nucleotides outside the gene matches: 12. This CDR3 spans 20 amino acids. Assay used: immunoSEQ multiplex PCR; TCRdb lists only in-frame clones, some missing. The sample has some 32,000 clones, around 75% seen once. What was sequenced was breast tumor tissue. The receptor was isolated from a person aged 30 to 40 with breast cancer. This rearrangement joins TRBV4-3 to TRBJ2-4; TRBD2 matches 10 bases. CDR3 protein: CASSQDQRTSGPAAKNIQYF. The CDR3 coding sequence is TGCGCCAGCAGCCAAGATCAGAGGACTAGCGGACCCGCGGCCAAAAACATTCAGTACTTC.